The following is a TCR beta chain sequence with its context. Its target is not known. The data stem from a study of cytomegalovirus exposure and HLA in healthy donors. From germline, CDR1 is SNHLY and CDR2 FYNNEI. This CDR3 contains 15 residues. The germline V and J ends were trimmed by 6 bases and 3 bases, with 14 bases remaining between them. Overall study results and limits: Reportedly, TCR beta sequences accurately predicted HLA-A and HLA-B alleles in most subjects. TCR beta V segments were, for the most part, productive about 87% or about 30% of the time in an earlier analysis. Rare sequences made up most TCRs, while some public TCRs were found in many donors.

The PCR used 60 Vbeta and 13 Jbeta primers. Per the authors' pipeline: There were about 80 million unique TCR beta chains by a later count, and around 10 million of them were shared. Clones were read by immunoSEQ multiplex PCR, and TCRdb kept only the in-frame ones, dropping some. V, J and clone size derive from that table, while D and trimming were established from the DNA sequence. The top ten hold around 2.8% of the sample, which has 150,000 to 200,000 clones, 60% to 80% seen once. The source is a woman aged 40 to 50 in good health and CMV-seropositive. Sequencing used PBMCs. The V gene is TRBV2, the J gene TRBJ2-2; D is possibly TRBD1 (6 bases). The CDR3 sequence: CASRNRDSDTGELFF. Here the CDR3 DNA reads TGTGCCAGCAGAAACAGGGATTCGGACACCGGGGAGCTGTTTTTT.